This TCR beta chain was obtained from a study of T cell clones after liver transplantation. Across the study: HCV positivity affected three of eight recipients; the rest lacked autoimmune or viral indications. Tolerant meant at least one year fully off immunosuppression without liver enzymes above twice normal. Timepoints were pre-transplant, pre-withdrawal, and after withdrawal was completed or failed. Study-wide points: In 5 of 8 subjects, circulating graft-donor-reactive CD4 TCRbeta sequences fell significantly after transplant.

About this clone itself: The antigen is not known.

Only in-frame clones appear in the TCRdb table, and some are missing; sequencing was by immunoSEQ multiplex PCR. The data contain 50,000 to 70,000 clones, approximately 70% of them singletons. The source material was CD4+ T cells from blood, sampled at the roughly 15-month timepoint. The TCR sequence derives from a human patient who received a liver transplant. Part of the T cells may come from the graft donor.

CDR3 sequence (DNA): TGTGCCAGCAGGCCCCCGGGACAGGAGGACACCATATATTTT. Amino acids: CASRPPGQEDTIYF. The chain uses TRBV25-1 and TRBJ1-3; 8 nucleotides agree with TRBD1. The V and J ends lost 6 bases and 8 bases, in that order; junction bases with no gene match: 9. CDR1 MGHDK and CDR2 SYGVNS come from the germline V gene. This CDR3 contains 14 residues.